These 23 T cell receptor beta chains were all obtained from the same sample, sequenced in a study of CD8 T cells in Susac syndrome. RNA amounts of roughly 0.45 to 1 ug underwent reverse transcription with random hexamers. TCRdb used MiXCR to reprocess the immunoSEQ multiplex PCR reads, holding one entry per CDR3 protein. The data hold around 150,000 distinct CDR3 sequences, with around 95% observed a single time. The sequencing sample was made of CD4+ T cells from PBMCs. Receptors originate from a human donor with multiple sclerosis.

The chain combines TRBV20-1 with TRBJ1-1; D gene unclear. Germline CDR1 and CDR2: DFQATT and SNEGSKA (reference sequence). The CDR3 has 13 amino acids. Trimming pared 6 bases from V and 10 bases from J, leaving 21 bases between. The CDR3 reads CSAIKPGPTVAFF. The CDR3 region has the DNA TGCAGTGCCATAAAGCCGGGCCCCACGGTAGCTTTCTTT.

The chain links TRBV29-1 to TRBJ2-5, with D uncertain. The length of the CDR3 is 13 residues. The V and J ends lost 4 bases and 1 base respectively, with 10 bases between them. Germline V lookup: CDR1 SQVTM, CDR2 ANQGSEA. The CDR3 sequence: CSVGRNLQETQYF. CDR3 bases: TGCAGCGTTGGACGTAACCTCCAAGAGACCCAGTACTTC.

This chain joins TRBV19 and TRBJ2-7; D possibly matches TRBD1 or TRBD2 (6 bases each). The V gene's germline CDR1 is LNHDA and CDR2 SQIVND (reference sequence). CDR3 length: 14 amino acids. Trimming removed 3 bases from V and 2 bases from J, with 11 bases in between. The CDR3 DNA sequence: TGTGCCAGTAGTATGGGGGGCCAGACCTACGAGCAGTACTTC. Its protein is CASSMGGQTYEQYF. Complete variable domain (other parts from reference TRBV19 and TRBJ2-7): DGGITQSPKYLFRKEGQNVTLSCEQNLNHDAMYWYRQDPGQGLRLIYYSQIVNDFQKGDIAEGYSVSREKKESFPLTVTSAQKNPTAFYLCASSMGGQTYEQYFGPGTRLTVT.

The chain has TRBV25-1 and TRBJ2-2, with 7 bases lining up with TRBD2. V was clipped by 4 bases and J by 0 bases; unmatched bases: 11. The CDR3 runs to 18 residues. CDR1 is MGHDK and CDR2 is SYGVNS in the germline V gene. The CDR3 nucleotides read TGTGCCAGCAGTGGACTCCCGGGACTACCTACGAACACCGGGGAGCTGTTTTTT. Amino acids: CASSGLPGLPTNTGELFF. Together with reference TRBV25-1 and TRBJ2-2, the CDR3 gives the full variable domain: EADIYQTPRYLVIGTGKKITLECSQTMGHDKMYWYQQDPGMELHLIHYSYGVNSTEKGDLSSESTVSRIRTEHFPLTLESARPSHTSQYLCASSGLPGLPTNTGELFFGEGSRLTVL.

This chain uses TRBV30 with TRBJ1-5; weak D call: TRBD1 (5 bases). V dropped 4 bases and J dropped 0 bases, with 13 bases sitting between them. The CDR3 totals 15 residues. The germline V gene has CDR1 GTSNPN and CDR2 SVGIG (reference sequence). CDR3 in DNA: TGTGCCTGGACCCCAGGGCCTTATAGCAATCAGCCCCAGCATTTT. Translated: CAWTPGPYSNQPQHF.

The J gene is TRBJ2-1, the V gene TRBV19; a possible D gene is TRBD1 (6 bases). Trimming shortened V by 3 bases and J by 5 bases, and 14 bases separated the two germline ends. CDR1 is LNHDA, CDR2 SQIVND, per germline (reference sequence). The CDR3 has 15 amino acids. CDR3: CASSIFWDTHNEQFF. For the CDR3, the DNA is TGTGCCAGTAGTATTTTCTGGGACACCCACAATGAGCAGTTCTTC. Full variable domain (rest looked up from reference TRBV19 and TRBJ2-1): DGGITQSPKYLFRKEGQNVTLSCEQNLNHDAMYWYRQDPGQGLRLIYYSQIVNDFQKGDIAEGYSVSREKKESFPLTVTSAQKNPTAFYLCASSIFWDTHNEQFFGPGTRLTVL.

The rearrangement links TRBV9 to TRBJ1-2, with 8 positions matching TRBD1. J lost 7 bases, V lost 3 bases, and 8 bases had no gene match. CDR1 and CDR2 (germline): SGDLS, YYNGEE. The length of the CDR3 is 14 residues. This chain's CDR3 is CASSALQGASGYTF. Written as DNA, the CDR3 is TGTGCCAGCAGCGCTCTCCAGGGGGCGAGTGGCTACACCTTC.

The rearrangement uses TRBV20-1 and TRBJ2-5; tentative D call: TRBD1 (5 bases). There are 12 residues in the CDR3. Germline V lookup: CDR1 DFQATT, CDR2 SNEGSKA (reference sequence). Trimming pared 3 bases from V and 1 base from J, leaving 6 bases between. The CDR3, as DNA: TGCAGTGCTAGCGACAGCCAAGAGACCCAGTACTTC. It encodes CSASDSQETQYF.

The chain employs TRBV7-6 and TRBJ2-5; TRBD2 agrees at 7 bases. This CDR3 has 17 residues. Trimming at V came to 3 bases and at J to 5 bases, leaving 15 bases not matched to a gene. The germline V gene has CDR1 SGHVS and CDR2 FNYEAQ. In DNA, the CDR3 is TGTGCCAGCAGCTTGGCGATGAGACTAGCTCTGGCGGAGACCCAGTACTTC. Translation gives CASSLAMRLALAETQYF.

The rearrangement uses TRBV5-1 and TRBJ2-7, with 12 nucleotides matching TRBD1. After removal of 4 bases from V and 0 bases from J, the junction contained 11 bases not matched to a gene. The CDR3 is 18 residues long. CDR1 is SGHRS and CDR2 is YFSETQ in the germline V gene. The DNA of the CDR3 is TGCGCCAGCAGCCCTCGGGGACAGGGGGCCCCGAGCTCCTACGAGCAGTACTTC. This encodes CASSPRGQGAPSSYEQYF. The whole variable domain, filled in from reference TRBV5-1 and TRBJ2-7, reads KAGVTQTPRYLIKTRGQQVTLSCSPISGHRSVSWYQQTPGQGLQFLFEYFSETQRNKGNFPGRFSGRQFSNSRSEMNVSTLELGDSALYLCASSPRGQGAPSSYEQYFGPGTRLTVT.

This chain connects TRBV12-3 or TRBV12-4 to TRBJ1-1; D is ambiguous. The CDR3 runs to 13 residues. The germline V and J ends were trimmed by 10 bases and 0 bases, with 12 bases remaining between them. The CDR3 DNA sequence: TGTGCCACACGGAAATTGGTGAACACTGAAGCTTTCTTT. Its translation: CATRKLVNTEAFF.

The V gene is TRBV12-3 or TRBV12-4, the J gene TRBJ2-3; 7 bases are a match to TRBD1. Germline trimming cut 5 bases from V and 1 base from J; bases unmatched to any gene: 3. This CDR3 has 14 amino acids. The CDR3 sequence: CASSRDSRTDTQYF. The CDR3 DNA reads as TGTGCCAGCAGTCGGGACAGCCGCACAGATACGCAGTATTTT.

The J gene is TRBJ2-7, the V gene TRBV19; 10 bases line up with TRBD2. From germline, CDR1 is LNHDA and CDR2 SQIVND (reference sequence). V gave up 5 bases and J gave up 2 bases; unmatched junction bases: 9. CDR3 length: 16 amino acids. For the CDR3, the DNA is TGTGCCAGTAGTGCAAAGACTAGCGGGCGTACCTACGAGCAGTACTTC. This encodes CASSAKTSGRTYEQYF.

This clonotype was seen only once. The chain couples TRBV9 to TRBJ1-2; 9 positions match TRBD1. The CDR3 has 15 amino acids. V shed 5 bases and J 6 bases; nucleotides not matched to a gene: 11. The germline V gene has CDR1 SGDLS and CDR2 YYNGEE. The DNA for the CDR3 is TGTGCCAGCAGTGCACTCGGACAGGGGCCAAATGGCTACACCTTC. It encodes CASSALGQGPNGYTF.

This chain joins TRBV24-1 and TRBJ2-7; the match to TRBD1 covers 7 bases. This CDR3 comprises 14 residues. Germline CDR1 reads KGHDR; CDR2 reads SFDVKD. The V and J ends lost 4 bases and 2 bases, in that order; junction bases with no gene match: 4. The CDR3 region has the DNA TGTGCCACCAGTGACACAGGGGCAACCTACGAGCAGTACTTC. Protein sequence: CATSDTGATYEQYF.

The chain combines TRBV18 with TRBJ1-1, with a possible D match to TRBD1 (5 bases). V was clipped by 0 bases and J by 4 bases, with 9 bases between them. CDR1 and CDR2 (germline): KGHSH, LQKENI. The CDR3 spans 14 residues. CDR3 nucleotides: TGTGCCAGCTCACCACCGATCGGGGGCACTGAAGCTTTCTTT. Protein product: CASSPPIGGTEAFF.

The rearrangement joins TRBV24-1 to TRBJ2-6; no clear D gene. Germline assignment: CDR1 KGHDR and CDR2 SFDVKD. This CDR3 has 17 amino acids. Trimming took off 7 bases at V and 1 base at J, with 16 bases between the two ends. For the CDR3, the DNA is TGTGCCACCAGCGGATACCGTTCACCTTCTGGGGCCAACGTCCTGACTTTC. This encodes CATSGYRSPSGANVLTF.

The DNA for the CDR3 is TGTGCCAGCAGGAGTAATCCAGGGTTCACCAACGAGCAGTACTTC. It encodes CASRSNPGFTNEQYF. The rearrangement joins TRBV27 to TRBJ2-7; D may be TRBD1 (5 bases). In germline, CDR1 is MNHEY, CDR2 SMNVEV (reference sequence). This CDR3 spans 15 amino acids. With 6 bases removed from V and 5 bases from J, the gap between germline ends came to 20 bases.

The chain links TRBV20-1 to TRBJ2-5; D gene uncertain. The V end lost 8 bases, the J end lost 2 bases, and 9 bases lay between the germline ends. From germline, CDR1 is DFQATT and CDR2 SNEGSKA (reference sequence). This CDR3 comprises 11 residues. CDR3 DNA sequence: TGCAGTTCCCAAAATCAAGAGACCCAGTACTTC. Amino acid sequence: CSSQNQETQYF.

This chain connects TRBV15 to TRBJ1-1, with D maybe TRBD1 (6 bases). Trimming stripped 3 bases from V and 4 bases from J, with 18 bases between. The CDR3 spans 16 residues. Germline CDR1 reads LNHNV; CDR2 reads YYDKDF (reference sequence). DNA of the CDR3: TGTGCCACCAGCAGCCCGGGAGGGGGGCTGGGCACTGAAGCTTTCTTT. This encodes CATSSPGGGLGTEAFF. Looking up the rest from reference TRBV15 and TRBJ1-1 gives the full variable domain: DAMVIQNPRYQVTQFGKPVTLSCSQTLNHNVMYWYQQKSSQAPKLLFHYYDKDFNNEADTPDNFQSRRPNTSFCFLDIRSPGLGDTAMYLCATSSPGGGLGTEAFFGQGTRLTVV.

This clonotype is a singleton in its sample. CDR3 protein: CSARPPSGSETQYF. CDR3 coding DNA: TGCAGTGCCCGACCTCCTAGCGGGAGTGAGACCCAGTACTTC. The chain recombines TRBV20-1 with TRBJ2-5; 10 bases match TRBD2. The junction had 9 bases not matched to a gene; V was cut back by 6 bases and J by 5 bases. Germline V gene sequence: CDR1 DFQATT, CDR2 SNEGSKA (reference sequence). The CDR3 loop spans 14 amino acids.

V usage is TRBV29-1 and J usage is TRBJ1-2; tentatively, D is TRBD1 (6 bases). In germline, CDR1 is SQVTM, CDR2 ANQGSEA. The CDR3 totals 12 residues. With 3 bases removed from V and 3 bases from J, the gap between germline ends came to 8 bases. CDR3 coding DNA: TGCAGCGTTGATCCAGGGGACTATGGCTACACCTTC. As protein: CSVDPGDYGYTF.

The CDR3, as DNA: TGTGCCAGCAGTTTAAATCCGGCGGGTTTTGAGCAGTTCTTC. Encoded protein: CASSLNPAGFEQFF. V is TRBV27 and J is TRBJ2-1, with D perhaps matching TRBD2 (5 bases). In germline, CDR1 is MNHEY, CDR2 SMNVEV (reference sequence). With 2 bases removed from V and 9 bases from J, the gap between germline ends came to 14 bases. The CDR3 runs 14 residues.